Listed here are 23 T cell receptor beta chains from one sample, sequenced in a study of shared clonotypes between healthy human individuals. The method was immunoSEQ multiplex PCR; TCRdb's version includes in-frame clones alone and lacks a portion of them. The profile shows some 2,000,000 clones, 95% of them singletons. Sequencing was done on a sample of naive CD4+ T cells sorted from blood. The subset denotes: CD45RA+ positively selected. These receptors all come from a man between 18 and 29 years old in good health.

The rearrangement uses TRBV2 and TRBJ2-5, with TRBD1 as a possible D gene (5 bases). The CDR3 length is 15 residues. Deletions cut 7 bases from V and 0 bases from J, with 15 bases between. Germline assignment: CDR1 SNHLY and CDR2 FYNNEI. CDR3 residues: CASTRSRADQETQYF. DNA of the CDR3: TGTGCCAGCACAAGGTCCAGGGCTGACCAAGAGACCCAGTACTTC. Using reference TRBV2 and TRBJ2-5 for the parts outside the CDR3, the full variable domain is EPEVTQTPSHQVTQMGQEVILRCVPISNHLYFYWYRQILGQKVEFLVSFYNNEISEKSEIFDDQFSVERPDGSNFTLKIRSTKLEDSAMYFCASTRSRADQETQYFGPGTRLLVL.

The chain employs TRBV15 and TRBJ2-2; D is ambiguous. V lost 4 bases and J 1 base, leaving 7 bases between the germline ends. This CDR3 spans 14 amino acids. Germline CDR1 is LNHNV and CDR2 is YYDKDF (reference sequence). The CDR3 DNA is TGTGCCACCAGCAAATACAAGAACACCGGGGAGCTGTTTTTT. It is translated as CATSKYKNTGELFF.

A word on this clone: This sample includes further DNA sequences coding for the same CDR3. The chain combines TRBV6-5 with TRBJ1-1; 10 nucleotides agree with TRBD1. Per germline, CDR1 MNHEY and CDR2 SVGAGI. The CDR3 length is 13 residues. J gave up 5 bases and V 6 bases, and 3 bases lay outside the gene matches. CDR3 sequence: CASRRTGGTEAFF. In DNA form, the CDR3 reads TGTGCCAGCAGACGGACAGGGGGAACTGAAGCTTTCTTT.

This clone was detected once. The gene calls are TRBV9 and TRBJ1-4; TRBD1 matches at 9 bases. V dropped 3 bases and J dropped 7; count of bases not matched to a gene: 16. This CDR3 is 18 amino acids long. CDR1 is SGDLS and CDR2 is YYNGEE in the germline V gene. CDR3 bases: TGTGCCAGCAGCGAGACTATTCCGGGACAGGGACGAAGTGAAAAACTGTTTTTT. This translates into CASSETIPGQGRSEKLFF.

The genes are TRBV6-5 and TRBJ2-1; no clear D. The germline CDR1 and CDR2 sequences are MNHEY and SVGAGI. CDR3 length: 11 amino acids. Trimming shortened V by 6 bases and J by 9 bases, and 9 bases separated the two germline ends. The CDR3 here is CASSYPTEQFF. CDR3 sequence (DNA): TGTGCCAGCAGCTATCCGACTGAGCAGTTCTTC.

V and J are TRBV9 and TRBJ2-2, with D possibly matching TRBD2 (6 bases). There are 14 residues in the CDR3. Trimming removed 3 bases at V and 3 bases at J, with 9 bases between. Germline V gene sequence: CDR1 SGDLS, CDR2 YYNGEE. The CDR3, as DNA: TGTGCCAGCAGCGCGGGACTGTACACCGGGGAGCTGTTTTTT. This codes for CASSAGLYTGELFF.

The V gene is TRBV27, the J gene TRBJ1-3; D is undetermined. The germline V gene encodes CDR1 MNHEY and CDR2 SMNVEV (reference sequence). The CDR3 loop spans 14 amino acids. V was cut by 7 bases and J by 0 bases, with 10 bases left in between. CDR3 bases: TGTGCCAGCAAAGAGGGTAGCTCTGGAAACACCATATATTTT. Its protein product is CASKEGSSGNTIYF.

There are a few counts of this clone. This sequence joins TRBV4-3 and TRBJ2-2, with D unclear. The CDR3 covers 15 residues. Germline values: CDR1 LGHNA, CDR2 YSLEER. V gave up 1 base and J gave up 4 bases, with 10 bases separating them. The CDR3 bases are TGCGCCAGCAGCCAAGGGATAGGGCTCACCGGGGAGCTGTTTTTT. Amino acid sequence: CASSQGIGLTGELFF.

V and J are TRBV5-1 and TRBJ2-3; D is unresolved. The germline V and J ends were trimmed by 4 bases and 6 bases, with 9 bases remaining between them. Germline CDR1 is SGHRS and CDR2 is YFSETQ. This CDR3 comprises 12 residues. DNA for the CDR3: TGCGCCAGCAGCGCCATTTGGGATACGCAGTATTTT. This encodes CASSAIWDTQYF.

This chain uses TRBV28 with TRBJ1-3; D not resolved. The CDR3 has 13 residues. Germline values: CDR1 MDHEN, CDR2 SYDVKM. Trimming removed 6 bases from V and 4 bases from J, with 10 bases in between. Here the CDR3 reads CASREISGNTIYF. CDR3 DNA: TGTGCCAGCAGGGAGATCTCAGGAAACACCATATATTTT.

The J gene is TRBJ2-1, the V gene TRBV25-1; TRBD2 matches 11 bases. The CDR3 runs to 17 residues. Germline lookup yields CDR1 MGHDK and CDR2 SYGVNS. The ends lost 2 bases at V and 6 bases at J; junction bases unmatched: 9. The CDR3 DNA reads TGTGCCAGCAGTGAAACCGGGACTAGCGGACGCTTCAATGAGCAGTTCTTC. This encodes CASSETGTSGRFNEQFF.

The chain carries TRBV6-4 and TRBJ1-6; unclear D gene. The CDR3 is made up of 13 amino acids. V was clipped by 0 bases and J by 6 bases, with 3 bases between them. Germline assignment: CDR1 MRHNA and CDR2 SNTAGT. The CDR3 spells CASSDSSNSPLHF. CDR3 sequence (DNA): TGTGCCAGCAGTGACTCCAGTAATTCACCCCTCCACTTT.

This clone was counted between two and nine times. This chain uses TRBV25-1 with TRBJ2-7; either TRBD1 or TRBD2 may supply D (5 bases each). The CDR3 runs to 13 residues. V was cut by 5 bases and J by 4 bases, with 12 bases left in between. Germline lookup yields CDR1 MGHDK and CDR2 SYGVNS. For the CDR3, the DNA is TGTGCCAGCAGTAAGGGGACCATTTACGAGCAGTACTTC. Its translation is CASSKGTIYEQYF.

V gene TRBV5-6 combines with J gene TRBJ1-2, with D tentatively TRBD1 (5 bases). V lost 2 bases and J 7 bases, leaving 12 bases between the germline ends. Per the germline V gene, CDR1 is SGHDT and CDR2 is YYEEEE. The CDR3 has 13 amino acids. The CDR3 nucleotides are TGTGCCAGCAGCTTTTGGGACGGCCCTGGCTACACCTTC. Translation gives CASSFWDGPGYTF. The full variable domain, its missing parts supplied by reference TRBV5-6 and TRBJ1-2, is DAGVTQSPTHLIKTRGQQVTLRCSPKSGHDTVSWYQQALGQGPQFIFQYYEEEERQRGNFPDRFSGHQFPNYSSELNVNALLLGDSALYLCASSFWDGPGYTFGSGTRLTVV.

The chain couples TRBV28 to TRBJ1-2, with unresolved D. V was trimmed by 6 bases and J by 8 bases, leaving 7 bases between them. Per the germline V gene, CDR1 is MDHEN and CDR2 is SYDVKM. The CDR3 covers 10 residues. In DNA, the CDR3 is TGTGCCAGCAGCGCGTCCGGCTACACCTTC. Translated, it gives CASSASGYTF.

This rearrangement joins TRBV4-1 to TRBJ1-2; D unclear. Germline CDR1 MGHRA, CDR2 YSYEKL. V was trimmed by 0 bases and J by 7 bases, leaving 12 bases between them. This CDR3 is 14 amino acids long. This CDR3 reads CASSQDERVGGYTF. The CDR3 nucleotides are TGCGCCAGCAGCCAAGATGAACGGGTGGGTGGCTACACCTTC.

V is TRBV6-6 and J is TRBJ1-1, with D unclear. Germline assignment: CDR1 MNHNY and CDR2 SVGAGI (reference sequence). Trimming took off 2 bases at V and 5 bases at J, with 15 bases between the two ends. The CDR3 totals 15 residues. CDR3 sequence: CASSYGVVQETEAFF. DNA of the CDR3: TGTGCCAGCAGTTACGGCGTAGTCCAGGAGACTGAAGCTTTCTTT.

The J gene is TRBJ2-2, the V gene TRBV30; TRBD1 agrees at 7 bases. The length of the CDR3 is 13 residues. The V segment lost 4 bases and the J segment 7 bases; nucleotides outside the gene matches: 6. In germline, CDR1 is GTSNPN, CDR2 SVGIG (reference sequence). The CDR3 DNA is TGTGCCTGGACCCCAGGGGGTTACGGGGAGCTGTTTTTT. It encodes CAWTPGGYGELFF.

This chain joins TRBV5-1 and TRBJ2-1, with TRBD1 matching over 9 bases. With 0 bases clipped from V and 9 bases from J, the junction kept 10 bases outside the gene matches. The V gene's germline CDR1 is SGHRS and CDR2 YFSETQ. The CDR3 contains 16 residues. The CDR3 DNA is TGCGCCAGCAGCTTGGTCGGGACAGGGATCAGGAGTGAGCAGTTCTTC. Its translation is CASSLVGTGIRSEQFF.

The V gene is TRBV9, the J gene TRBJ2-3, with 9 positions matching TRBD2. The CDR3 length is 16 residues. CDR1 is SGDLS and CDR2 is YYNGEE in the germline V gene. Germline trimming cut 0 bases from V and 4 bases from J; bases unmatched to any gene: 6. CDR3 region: CASSVGPAGGADTQYF. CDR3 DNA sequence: TGTGCCAGCAGCGTAGGCCCAGCGGGGGGTGCAGATACGCAGTATTTT.

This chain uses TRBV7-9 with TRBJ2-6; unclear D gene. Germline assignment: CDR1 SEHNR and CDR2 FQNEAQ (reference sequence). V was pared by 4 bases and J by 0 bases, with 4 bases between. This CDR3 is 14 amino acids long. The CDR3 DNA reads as TGTGCCAGCAGCTACGTCTCTGGGGCCAACGTCCTGACTTTC. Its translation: CASSYVSGANVLTF.

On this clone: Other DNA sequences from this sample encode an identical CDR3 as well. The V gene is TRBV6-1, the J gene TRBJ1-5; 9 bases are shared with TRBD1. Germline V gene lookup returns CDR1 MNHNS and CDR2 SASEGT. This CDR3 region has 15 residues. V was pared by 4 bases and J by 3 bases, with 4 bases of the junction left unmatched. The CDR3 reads CASSAGTGSNQPQHF. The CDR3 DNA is TGTGCCAGCAGTGCCGGGACAGGGTCCAATCAGCCCCAGCATTTT.

The CDR3 loop reads CAWSVLAFGAFF. The CDR3 DNA follows: TGTGCCTGGAGTGTACTGGCTTTCGGGGCTTTCTTT. The chain uses TRBV30 and TRBJ1-1; D is ambiguous. The CDR3 runs 12 residues. CDR1 and CDR2 (germline): GTSNPN, SVGIG (reference sequence). V was trimmed by 0 bases and J by 11 bases, leaving 13 bases between them.